This T cell receptor beta chain was documented in a study of Ad26.COV2.S vaccination and SARS-CoV-2 variants. Overall study: Of the COV1001 trial arms, the Ad26.COV2.S arm included the donor.

As for treatment: approximately 18 received Ad26.COV2.S at low or high dose, single or two shots; about 5 received placebo; per-sample allocation not given. Collection of samples fell on day 63 after the first vaccine or placebo injection. The table came from immunoSEQ multiplex PCR; TCRdb's copy has only in-frame clones and leaves some out. The data show 300,000 to 400,000 clones, 88% seen once. Points on this clone: What it binds is unknown.

Study-level findings and limits: The analyses of TCR breadth and depth may have understated the size of total T cell responses.

The CDR3 loop spans 15 amino acids. Germline V gene sequence: CDR1 SGHTA, CDR2 FQGNSA. With 4 bases clipped from V and 1 base from J, the junction kept 7 bases outside the gene matches. The J gene is TRBJ2-7, the V gene TRBV7-2; 7 positions agree with TRBD2. The specimen was peripheral blood, collected in a trial of Ad26.COV2.S vaccine versus placebo. This clonotype was sampled from a person between 18 and 65 years old who received the Ad26.COV2.S COVID-19 vaccine or a placebo. CDR3 region: CASSSPGGRSYEQYF. Written as DNA, the CDR3 is TGTGCCAGCAGCTCGCCGGGGGGTCGGTCCTACGAGCAGTACTTC.